These 27 T cell receptor beta chains were sequenced from one sample in a study of blood T cell repertoires in COVID-19. TCRdb keeps only in-frame clones here, not all; method: immunoSEQ multiplex PCR. This table has 150,000 to 200,000 clones, 70% to 90% appearing once. Material: peripheral blood. The receptors stem from a woman aged 80 or over with acute or convalescent COVID-19.

The rearrangement uses TRBV7-2 and TRBJ2-6; D may be TRBD2 (6 bases). The V end was cut by 5 bases, the J end by 3 bases, with 8 bases between. This CDR3 contains 14 residues. Germline lookup yields CDR1 SGHTA and CDR2 FQGNSA. Written as DNA, the CDR3 is TGTGCCAGCAGCCTGGGACTTGGGGCCAACGTCCTGACTTTC. Translating it yields CASSLGLGANVLTF. Looking up the rest from reference TRBV7-2 and TRBJ2-6 gives the full variable domain: GAGVSQSPSNKVTEKGKDVELRCDPISGHTALYWYRQSLGQGLEFLIYFQGNSAPDKSGLPSDRFSAERTGGSVSTLTIQRTQQEDSAVYLCASSLGLGANVLTFGAGSRLTVL.

The chain carries TRBV7-8 and TRBJ1-2, with D unclear. This CDR3 spans 16 amino acids. V was cut by 0 bases and J by 1 base, with 12 bases left in between. The germline V gene has CDR1 SGHVS and CDR2 FQNEAQ. CDR3 protein: CASSLAVSGINYGYTF. The CDR3 DNA reads TGTGCCAGCAGCTTAGCAGTATCGGGGATTAACTATGGCTACACCTTC.

The V call is TRBV25-1, the J call TRBJ2-2; D perhaps matches TRBD2 (6 bases). Germline CDR1 MGHDK, CDR2 SYGVNS. The CDR3 contains 16 residues. Trimming left V 4 bases short and J 1 base short, with 13 bases between. DNA for the CDR3: TGTGCCAGCAGTGGTGCCGGGGGTAGGAACACCGGGGAGCTGTTTTTT. Its translation: CASSGAGGRNTGELFF.

V is TRBV9 and J is TRBJ2-2, with 8 bases lining up with TRBD2. CDR3 length: 16 amino acids. Germline V gene data show CDR1 as SGDLS and CDR2 as YYNGEE. J lost 6 bases, V lost 4 bases, and 11 bases had no gene match. The DNA for the CDR3 is TGTGCCAGCAGCCTCCCCGGGACTAGAGGTTCCGGGGAGCTGTTTTTT. Encoded protein: CASSLPGTRGSGELFF.

The chain combines TRBV9 with TRBJ2-5, with 7 bases aligning to TRBD1. With V trimmed by 4 bases and J by 1 base, 7 bases remained unmatched. This CDR3 contains 15 residues. Germline V lookup: CDR1 SGDLS, CDR2 YYNGEE. CDR3 protein: CASSSTGVTQETQYF. Here the CDR3 DNA reads TGTGCCAGCAGCTCAACAGGGGTGACCCAAGAGACCCAGTACTTC.

The genes are TRBV15 and TRBJ1-4, with D possibly being TRBD1 (5 bases). This CDR3 is built from 16 residues. The germline V gene encodes CDR1 LNHNV and CDR2 YYDKDF (reference sequence). The V end was cut by 6 bases, the J end by 1 base, with 15 bases between. The CDR3 region is CATRRGPALTNEKLFF. CDR3 nucleotides: TGTGCCACCAGAAGGGGCCCGGCACTAACTAATGAAAAACTGTTTTTT.

This clone occurred a few times. This chain joins TRBV27 and TRBJ1-1; D is possibly TRBD1 (5 bases). There are 14 residues in the CDR3. From germline, CDR1 is MNHEY and CDR2 SMNVEV (reference sequence). Trimming took off 2 bases at V and 0 bases at J, with 7 bases between the two ends. The CDR3 DNA follows: TGTGCCAGCAGTTTAGGACATATGAACACTGAAGCTTTCTTT. Translating it yields CASSLGHMNTEAFF.

The chain has TRBV9 and TRBJ2-5; TRBD2 is a possible D gene (5 bases). Germline V CDR1 and CDR2: SGDLS, YYNGEE. The CDR3 is 14 residues long. With 1 base removed from V and 2 bases from J, the gap between germline ends came to 9 bases. The CDR3 spells CASSVYSGQETQYF. The CDR3 DNA sequence: TGTGCCAGCAGCGTATACAGCGGACAAGAGACCCAGTACTTC.

The rearrangement uses TRBV19 and TRBJ2-1; D is possibly TRBD2 (5 bases). This CDR3 contains 18 residues. V shed 2 bases and J shed 2 bases, with 19 bases lying between them. CDR1 and CDR2 (germline): LNHDA, SQIVND (reference sequence). CDR3 DNA: TGTGCCAGTAGTATATCAATGGGAGCGGTCCCCCCCTACAATGAGCAGTTCTTC. Amino acid sequence: CASSISMGAVPPYNEQFF.

The chain links TRBV12-3 or TRBV12-4 to TRBJ2-7; D is uncertain. With 6 bases removed from V and 12 bases from J, the gap between germline ends came to 15 bases. The CDR3 contains 11 residues. DNA of the CDR3: TGTGCCAGCAGCCAATACCCTATATTGTACTTC. Amino acid sequence: CASSQYPILYF.

The rearrangement joins TRBV7-9 to TRBJ1-1; D is uncertain. This CDR3 region has 15 residues. CDR1 is SEHNR and CDR2 is FQNEAQ in the germline V gene (reference sequence). V lost 5 bases and J 1 base, leaving 14 bases between the germline ends. The CDR3 DNA sequence: TGTGCCAGCAGCCCCTCCCCCGGGAGGAACACTGAAGCTTTCTTT. Its protein is CASSPSPGRNTEAFF.

V and J are TRBV5-1 and TRBJ1-1; 7 nucleotides match TRBD1. The V gene's germline CDR1 is SGHRS and CDR2 YFSETQ. The CDR3 consists of 13 residues. Losses at the gene ends were 4 bases for V and 4 bases for J; bases not matched to a gene: 4. CDR3 bases: TGCGCCAGCAGCCTCGGACAGGCCACTGAAGCTTTCTTT. Translated, it gives CASSLGQATEAFF. The full variable domain, completed using reference TRBV5-1 and TRBJ1-1, is KAGVTQTPRYLIKTRGQQVTLSCSPISGHRSVSWYQQTPGQGLQFLFEYFSETQRNKGNFPGRFSGRQFSNSRSEMNVSTLELGDSALYLCASSLGQATEAFFGQGTRLTVV.

J is TRBJ2-7 and V is TRBV27; D remains unclear. The V end lost 5 bases, the J end lost 3 bases, and 11 bases lay between the germline ends. CDR1 and CDR2 from the germline V gene are MNHEY and SMNVEV (reference sequence). The CDR3 is made up of 13 amino acids. The CDR3 DNA reads TGTGCCAGCAGTCCCTTGCTCGGCTACGAGCAGTACTTC. This codes for CASSPLLGYEQYF.

The chain combines TRBV7-8 with TRBJ1-3, with D maybe TRBD1 (6 bases). The germline V and J ends were trimmed by 3 bases and 3 bases, with 6 bases remaining between them. The CDR3 has 13 residues. The germline V gene encodes CDR1 SGHVS and CDR2 FQNEAQ. The CDR3 nucleotides are TGTGCCAGCAGCTTGGACAGTGGAAACACCATATATTTT. Protein: CASSLDSGNTIYF.

This sequence joins TRBV11-2 and TRBJ2-4, with D hard to call. Germline V CDR1 and CDR2: SGHAT, FQNNGV. The CDR3 loop spans 14 amino acids. Trimming took off 2 bases at V and 7 bases at J, with 12 bases between the two ends. The CDR3 loop is CASSLNSPRNIQYF. CDR3 coding DNA: TGTGCCAGCAGCTTAAACAGCCCTCGGAACATTCAGTACTTC.

The rearrangement uses TRBV9 and TRBJ1-1; D unresolved. Germline CDR1 reads SGDLS; CDR2 reads YYNGEE. Trimming pared 0 bases from V and 1 base from J, leaving 7 bases between. The CDR3 runs 14 residues. The CDR3 sequence is CASSVAAGNTEAFF. Written as DNA, the CDR3 is TGTGCCAGCAGCGTAGCCGCGGGGAACACTGAAGCTTTCTTT.

The chain has TRBV5-4 and TRBJ2-1; possible D gene TRBD2, 5 bases. The CDR3 is 15 residues long. Trimming left V 1 base short and J 5 bases short, with 13 bases between. Germline assignment: CDR1 SGHNT and CDR2 YYREEE (reference sequence). The CDR3 loop reads CASSLNPHGDNEQFF. CDR3 bases: TGTGCCAGCAGCTTGAACCCGCACGGGGACAATGAGCAGTTCTTC.

The chain employs TRBV7-9 and TRBJ1-2; no definite D call. The CDR3 consists of 11 residues. Trimming removed 5 bases from V and 10 bases from J, with 11 bases in between. Germline values: CDR1 SEHNR, CDR2 FQNEAQ (reference sequence). Here the CDR3 reads CASSPSGYYTF. The CDR3, as DNA: TGTGCCAGCAGCCCATCGGGGTACTACACCTTC.

This clone was seen a handful of times. J is TRBJ1-5 and V is TRBV12-5; tentatively, D is TRBD1 (6 bases). The CDR3 has 15 amino acids. V was shortened by 3 bases and J by 4 bases, with 13 bases between the two germline ends. The germline CDR1 and CDR2 sequences are LGHNT and FRNRAP. CDR3 bases: TGTGCTAGTGGTTTCATTAGTACAGGGAATCAGCCCCAGCATTTT. It yields the protein CASGFISTGNQPQHF. Complete variable domain (other parts from reference TRBV12-5 and TRBJ1-5): DARVTQTPRHKVTEMGQEVTMRCQPILGHNTVFWYRQTMMQGLELLAYFRNRAPLDDSGMPKDRFSAEMPDATLATLKIQPSEPRDSAVYFCASGFISTGNQPQHFGDGTRLSIL.

This clone has a handful of counts. The J gene is TRBJ2-7, the V gene TRBV7-2; no clear D gene. The V and J ends lost 0 bases and 1 base respectively, with 13 bases between them. The CDR3 loop spans 16 amino acids. Germline V lookup: CDR1 SGHTA, CDR2 FQGNSA. The CDR3 DNA reads TGTGCCAGCAGCTTAGCTCGAGGCCTTCTATCCTACGAGCAGTACTTC. It codes for CASSLARGLLSYEQYF.

The chain is built from TRBV5-1 and TRBJ2-1, with 8 bases lining up with TRBD1. The V and J ends lost 0 bases and 7 bases, in that order; junction bases with no gene match: 6. In germline, CDR1 is SGHRS, CDR2 YFSETQ. The CDR3 is 15 amino acids. The CDR3 region is CASSLAQDRENEQFF. Here the CDR3 DNA reads TGCGCCAGCAGCTTGGCGCAGGACAGGGAGAATGAGCAGTTCTTC.

The rearrangement uses TRBV29-1 and TRBJ2-5, with D possibly matching TRBD2 (5 bases). The germline V gene encodes CDR1 SQVTM and CDR2 ANQGSEA. V dropped 4 bases and J dropped 1 base, with 10 bases sitting between them. This CDR3 is 13 amino acids long. The CDR3 region is CSVAMGAQETQYF. In nucleotides, the CDR3 is TGCAGCGTTGCGATGGGAGCCCAAGAGACCCAGTACTTC.

Only one count was recorded for this clone. This chain links TRBV2 with TRBJ1-2; D is unclear. Germline V gives CDR1 SNHLY, CDR2 FYNNEI. With 4 bases removed from V and 0 bases from J, the gap between germline ends came to 9 bases. The CDR3 spans 14 residues. CDR3 loop: CASSAGTANYGYTF. DNA for the CDR3: TGTGCCAGCAGTGCAGGAACCGCTAACTATGGCTACACCTTC.

This chain links TRBV18 with TRBJ2-3; TRBD1 agrees at 9 bases. Germline V gene sequence: CDR1 KGHSH, CDR2 LQKENI. The trim removed 3 bases at V and 3 bases at J, leaving 4 bases unmatched. The CDR3 has 15 residues. The CDR3 nucleotides are TGTGCCAGCTCACCGCCCGGGACAGGGACAGATACGCAGTATTTT. Protein: CASSPPGTGTDTQYF.

The chain is built from TRBV4-3 and TRBJ2-1, with 11 positions matching TRBD1. The CDR3 is made up of 13 amino acids. Trimming removed 0 bases from V and 14 bases from J; junction bases left unmatched: 3. Germline-derived CDR1 and CDR2 are LGHNA and YSLEER. This chain's CDR3 is CASSQDWTGGKFF. CDR3 bases: TGCGCCAGCAGCCAAGATTGGACAGGGGGCAAGTTCTTC.

V and J are TRBV10-3 and TRBJ2-1; 11 bases are shared with TRBD2. The CDR3 consists of 16 residues. CDR1 is ENHRY and CDR2 is SYGVKD in the germline V gene. The ends lost 4 bases at V and 8 bases at J; junction bases unmatched: 10. In DNA form, the CDR3 reads TGTGCCATCAGTGTAGGTACTAGCGGGAGTTATTATGAGCAGTTCTTC. Translation gives CAISVGTSGSYYEQFF.

The V gene is TRBV5-4, the J gene TRBJ2-2, with a weak D call TRBD2 (6 bases). Germline values: CDR1 SGHNT, CDR2 YYREEE (reference sequence). Trimming shortened V by 2 bases and J by 0 bases, and 11 bases separated the two germline ends. CDR3 size: 16 residues. The DNA for the CDR3 is TGTGCCAGCAGCTTACCGGGACTTACGAACACCGGGGAGCTGTTTTTT. Translation: CASSLPGLTNTGELFF.